This TCR beta chain was documented in a study of cytomegalovirus exposure and HLA in healthy donors. V was pared by 7 bases and J by 8 bases, with 10 bases of the junction left unmatched. The CDR3 consists of 14 residues. Germline lookup yields CDR1 MDHEN and CDR2 SYDVKM. A multiplex PCR was run with 60 Vbeta primers and 13 Jbeta primers. Using immunoSEQ multiplex PCR, the repertoire was profiled, and TCRdb retains in-frame clones only, with some absent. The sample contains fewer than 200,000 clones, approximately 80% of which appear only once. This sequence joins TRBV28 and TRBJ1-2; TRBD1 agrees at 10 bases. Specimen: PBMCs. The TCR comes from a woman between 45 and 60 years old in good health and CMV-seronegative. The CDR3 sequence: CASITGQGKSGYTF. DNA for the CDR3: TGTGCCAGCATCACGGGACAGGGGAAATCGGGCTACACCTTC.